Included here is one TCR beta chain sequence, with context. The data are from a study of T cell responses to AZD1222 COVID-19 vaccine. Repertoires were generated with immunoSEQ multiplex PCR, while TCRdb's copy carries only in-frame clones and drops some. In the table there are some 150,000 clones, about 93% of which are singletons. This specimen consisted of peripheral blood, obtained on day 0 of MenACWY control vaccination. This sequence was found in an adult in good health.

CDR3 bases: TGTGCCAGCAGTAAAATATCCCCGGGGGGGAGCGTTGGACTGTTTTTT. Residues: CASSKISPGGSVGLFF. The V and J genes are TRBV28 and TRBJ1-4; TRBD1 is a possible D gene (5 bases). Germline V CDR1 and CDR2: MDHEN, SYDVKM. V gave up 5 bases and J gave up 13 bases, with 26 bases separating them. This CDR3 spans 16 amino acids. Together with reference TRBV28 and TRBJ1-4, the CDR3 gives the full variable domain: DVKVTQSSRYLVKRTGEKVFLECVQDMDHENMFWYRQDPGLGLRLIYFSYDVKMKEKGDIPEGYSVSREKKERFSLILESASTNQTSMYLCASSKISPGGSVGLFFGSGTQLSVL.